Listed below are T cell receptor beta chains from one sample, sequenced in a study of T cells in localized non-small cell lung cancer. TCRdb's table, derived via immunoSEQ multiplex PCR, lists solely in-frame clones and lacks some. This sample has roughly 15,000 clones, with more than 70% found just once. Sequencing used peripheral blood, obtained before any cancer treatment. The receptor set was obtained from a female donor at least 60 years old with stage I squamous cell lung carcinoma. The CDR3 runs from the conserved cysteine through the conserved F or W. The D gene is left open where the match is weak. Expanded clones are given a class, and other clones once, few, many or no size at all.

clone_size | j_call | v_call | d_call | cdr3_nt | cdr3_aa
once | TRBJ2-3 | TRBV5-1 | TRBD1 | TGCGCCAGCAGCTTTGGACAGGGAACAGATACGCAGTATTTT | CASSFGQGTDTQYF
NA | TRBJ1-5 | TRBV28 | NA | TGTGCCAGCAGTTATGTGTCGGAGCTCTTTAATCAGCCCCAGCATTTT | CASSYVSELFNQPQHF
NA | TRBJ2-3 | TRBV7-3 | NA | TGTGCCAGCAGCCCCATGAGTGGCACAGATACGCAGTATTTT | CASSPMSGTDTQYF
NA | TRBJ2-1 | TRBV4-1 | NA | TGCGCCAGCAGCCATTCAATCCATAACCCGCGGGATTCCTACAATGAGCAGTTCTTC | CASSHSIHNPRDSYNEQFF
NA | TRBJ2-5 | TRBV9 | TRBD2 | TGTGCCAGCAGCGCCTCCGGGACTAGCGGGATAGCGGAGACCCAGTACTTC | CASSASGTSGIAETQYF
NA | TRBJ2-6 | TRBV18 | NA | TGTGCCAGCTCGCCCCTGGCAGGGGCCCTCACTGGGGCCAACGTCCTGACTTTC | CASSPLAGALTGANVLTF
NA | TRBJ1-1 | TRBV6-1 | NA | TGTGCCAGCATCCCGGTGGGGACTAACACTGAAGCTTTCTTT | CASIPVGTNTEAFF
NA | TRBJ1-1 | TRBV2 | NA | TGTGCCAGCAGTGGCGGACAGACTTCCGAAGCTTTCTTT | CASSGGQTSEAFF
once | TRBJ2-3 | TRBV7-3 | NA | TGTGCCAGCAGCTTCGACAGAGATACGCAGTATTTT | CASSFDRDTQYF
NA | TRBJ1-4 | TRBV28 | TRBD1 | TGTGCCAGCAGTTTTGACAGGGGTAATGAAAAACTGTTTTTT | CASSFDRGNEKLFF
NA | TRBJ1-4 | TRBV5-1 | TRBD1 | TGCGCCAGCAGCTCCGGGGACAGCAATGAAAAACTGTTTTTT | CASSSGDSNEKLFF
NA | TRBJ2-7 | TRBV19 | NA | TGTGCCAGTAGTATAAGTTCGTGGTCCTACGAGCAGTACTTC | CASSISSWSYEQYF
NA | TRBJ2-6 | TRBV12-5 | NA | TGTGCTAGTGGTTCCGGACTGGGCTCTGGGGCCAACGTCCTGACTTTC | CASGSGLGSGANVLTF
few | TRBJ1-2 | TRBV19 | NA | TGTGCCAGTAGTATCATGAACTATGGCTACACCTTC | CASSIMNYGYTF
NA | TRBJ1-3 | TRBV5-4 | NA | TGTGCCAGCAGCTTGGCCTCCGGAGGGACAAGTACCATATATTTT | CASSLASGGTSTIYF
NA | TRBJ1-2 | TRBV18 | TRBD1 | TGTGCCAGCTCACCAGGACAGGAGGATGGCTACACCTTC | CASSPGQEDGYTF
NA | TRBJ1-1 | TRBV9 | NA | TGTGCCAGCAGCGTAGGAAAGTTGGGGGTGGAGATGAACACTGAAGCTTTCTTT | CASSVGKLGVEMNTEAFF
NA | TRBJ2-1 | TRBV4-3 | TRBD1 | TGCGCCAGCAGCCAAGATCCTTTTTCAGGGGGCTCCTACAATGAGCAGTTCTTC | CASSQDPFSGGSYNEQFF
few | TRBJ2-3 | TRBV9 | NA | TGTGCCAGCGCCCCCGGGGAGTTCCCAGATACGCAGTATTTT | CASAPGEFPDTQYF
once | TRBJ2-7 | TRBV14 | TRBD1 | TGTGCCAGCAGCCAAGTTGACAGGGGCTACGAGCAGTACTTC | CASSQVDRGYEQYF
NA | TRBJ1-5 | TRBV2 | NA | TGTGCCAGCAGTAAAGACCGGGACCAGCCCCAGCATTTT | CASSKDRDQPQHF
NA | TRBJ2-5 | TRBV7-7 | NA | TGTGCCAGCAGCTTAGAAGGGGTCCAAGAGACCCAGTACTTC | CASSLEGVQETQYF
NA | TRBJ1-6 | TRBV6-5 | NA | TGTGCCAGCAGTTACGGAGAGGGTTTTTCACCCCTCCACTTT | CASSYGEGFSPLHF
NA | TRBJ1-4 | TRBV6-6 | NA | TGTGCCAGCAGCAGGAGACAGGCAGCAACTAATGAAAAACTGTTTTTT | CASSRRQAATNEKLFF
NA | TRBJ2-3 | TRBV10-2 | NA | TGCGCCAGCAGTGAGAGAGATACGCAGTATTTT | CASSERDTQYF
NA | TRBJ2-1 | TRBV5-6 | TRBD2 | TGTGCCAGCAGCTGGGGACTAGCGGGAGGGGATGAGCAGTTCTTC | CASSWGLAGGDEQFF
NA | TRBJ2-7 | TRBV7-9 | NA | TGTGCCAGCAGCCCAGAGGACCGGCGGGTTTACTTC | CASSPEDRRVYF
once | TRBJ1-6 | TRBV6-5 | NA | TGTGCCAGCAGTAATTCAGGTACACCCCTCCACTTT | CASSNSGTPLHF
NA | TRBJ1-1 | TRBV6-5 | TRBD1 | TGTGCCAGCGGGGGGAGGGGGCGGACTGAAGCTTTCTTT | CASGGRGRTEAFF
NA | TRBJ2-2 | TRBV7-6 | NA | TGTGCCAGCAGCCTAGGCGTTTTGAGTAACACCGGGGAGCTGTTTTTT | CASSLGVLSNTGELFF
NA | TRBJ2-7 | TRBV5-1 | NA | TGCGCCAGCAGCTTGGGTCATCGGGACTCCTCCTACGAGCAGTACTTC | CASSLGHRDSSYEQYF
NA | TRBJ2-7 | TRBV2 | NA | TGTGCCAGCAGTGAAGGTGGCTTTTCCTACGAGCAGTACTTC | CASSEGGFSYEQYF
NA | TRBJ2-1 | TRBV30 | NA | TGTGCCTGGAAACAAAACAATGAGCAGTTCTTC | CAWKQNNEQFF
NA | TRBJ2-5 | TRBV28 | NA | TGTGCCAGCAGTTTATCAGGAGAAGAGACCCAGTACTTC | CASSLSGEETQYF
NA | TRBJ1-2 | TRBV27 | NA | TGTGCCAGCAGTTCCACCCCGATTGACAGGAGGGATGGCTACACCTTC | CASSSTPIDRRDGYTF
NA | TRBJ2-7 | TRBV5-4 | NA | TGTGCCAGCAGCTTGGACGCGACCTACGAGCAGTACTTC | CASSLDATYEQYF
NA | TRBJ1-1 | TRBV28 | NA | TGTGCCAGCAGTTTGGGGGAGGCAAACACTGAAGCTTTCTTT | CASSLGEANTEAFF
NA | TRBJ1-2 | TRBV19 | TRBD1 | TGTGCCAGTAGTGGGACAGGGGGCTATGGCTACACCTTC | CASSGTGGYGYTF
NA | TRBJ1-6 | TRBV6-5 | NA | TGTGCCAGCAGTATCCAGGCCGGGGCCCATTCACCCCTCCACTTT | CASSIQAGAHSPLHF
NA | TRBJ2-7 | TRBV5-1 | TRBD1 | TGCGCCAGCAGCCAGACCGGGACAGGGGCCTACGAGCAGTACTTC | CASSQTGTGAYEQYF
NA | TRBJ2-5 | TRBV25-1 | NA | TGTGCCAGCAGTGAAGACCGGGATGAGACCCAGTACTTC | CASSEDRDETQYF
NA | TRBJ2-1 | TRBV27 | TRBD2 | TGTGCCAGCAGTTTTGGGGGGGTGGGGAATGAGCAGTTCTTC | CASSFGGVGNEQFF
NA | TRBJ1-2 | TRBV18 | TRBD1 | TGTGCCAGCTCGCTTACACAGGGGAACTATGGCTACACCTTC | CASSLTQGNYGYTF
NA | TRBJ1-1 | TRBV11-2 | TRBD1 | TGTGCCAGCAGCTTATACCCGGGACAGTGGGCGGAAGCTTTCTTT | CASSLYPGQWAEAFF
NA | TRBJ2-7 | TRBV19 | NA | TGTGCCAGTAGTAAGGCAGGCCCTTATCCCACCTACGAGCAGTACTTC | CASSKAGPYPTYEQYF
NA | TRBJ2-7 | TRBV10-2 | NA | TGCGCCAGCAGCCCAAGCCAGAGAGACGAGCAGTACTTC | CASSPSQRDEQYF
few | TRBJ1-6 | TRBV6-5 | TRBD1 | TGTGCCAGCAACCTAGACAGGGTAAATTCACCCCTCCACTTT | CASNLDRVNSPLHF
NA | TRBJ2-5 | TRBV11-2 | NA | TGTGCCAGCAGCTCGGAAGAGACCCAGTACTTC | CASSSEETQYF
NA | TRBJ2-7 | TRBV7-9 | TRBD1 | TGTGCCAGCAGCTCCGACCGGGACAGGGCCTTTTACGAGCAGTACTTC | CASSSDRDRAFYEQYF
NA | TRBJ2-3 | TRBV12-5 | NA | TGTGCTAGTACGCTGGCTCCCTCAGATACGCAGTATTTT | CASTLAPSDTQYF
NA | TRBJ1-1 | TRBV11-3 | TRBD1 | TGTGCCAGCAGCACCAGACAGGGAGGAGGTACTGAAGCTTTCTTT | CASSTRQGGGTEAFF
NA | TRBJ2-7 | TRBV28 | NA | TGTGCCAGCACCGCGGTCGGGGGCGGGCTCGAGCAGTACTTC | CASTAVGGGLEQYF
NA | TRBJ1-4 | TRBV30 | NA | TGTGCCTGGAGTGTCGACTTCAATGAAAAACTGTTTTTT | CAWSVDFNEKLFF
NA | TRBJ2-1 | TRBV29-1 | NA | TGCAGCGTTGGGCAGGGGTCCTCTGAGCAGTTCTTC | CSVGQGSSEQFF
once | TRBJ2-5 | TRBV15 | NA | TGTGCCACCAGCAGAGCACAGGGGAGGTCGGGGACCCAGTACTTC | CATSRAQGRSGTQYF
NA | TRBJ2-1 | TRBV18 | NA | TGTGCCAGCTCACCGACGGGCAATGAGCAGTTCTTC | CASSPTGNEQFF
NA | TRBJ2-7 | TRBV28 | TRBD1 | TGTGCCACCTCGACAGGGTTCTACGAGCAGTACTTC | CATSTGFYEQYF
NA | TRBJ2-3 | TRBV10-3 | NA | TGTGCCATCAGTGAGATCGGGGGCGCGGGAGATACGCAGTATTTT | CAISEIGGAGDTQYF
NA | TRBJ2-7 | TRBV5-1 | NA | TGCGCCAGCAGCACCGGGTACCATGGTACAGAGCAGTACTTC | CASSTGYHGTEQYF